Each of the 18 T cell receptor beta chains below was sequenced from the same sample in a study of blood T cells in healthy people across ages. Primers used in a second PCR of about 7 to 12 cycles were a sample-barcoded 5' primer and a J-beta primer mix. One entry per CDR3 protein, called by TCRdb with MiXCR from the 5' RACE reads. The sample lists hundreds of thousands of distinct CDR3 sequences, 50% to 65% occurring once. The sample taken for sequencing was blood. These receptors were collected from a man older than 75 in good health.

The chain employs TRBV5-1 and TRBJ2-1, with TRBD2 matching over 8 bases. Germline V gives CDR1 SGHRS, CDR2 YFSETQ. The CDR3 runs 17 residues. Trimming removed 3 bases from V and 7 bases from J; junction bases left unmatched: 15. CDR3: CASSSVRAGRGCNEQFF. In DNA form, the CDR3 reads TGCGCCAGCAGCTCGGTCCGGGCCGGGAGGGGGTGTAATGAGCAGTTCTTC.

This clonotype appeared a single time. The rearrangement links TRBV6-5 to TRBJ2-1; D perhaps matches TRBD2 (5 bases). Germline assignment: CDR1 MNHEY and CDR2 SVGAGI. Trimming removed 6 bases from V and 12 bases from J, with 21 bases in between. This CDR3 contains 14 residues. Written as DNA, the CDR3 is TGTGCCAGCAGCCAGCTCGGAGAGGGAGAAACGCAGTTCTTC. Translation gives CASSQLGEGETQFF.

This clonotype appeared a single time. The V gene is TRBV11-3, the J gene TRBJ2-7; 10 bases are a match to TRBD1. Per germline, CDR1 SGHNT and CDR2 YENEEA. V trimming: 4 bases; J trimming: 2 bases; junction bases outside the gene matches: 8. The CDR3 is 16 residues long. CDR3 DNA sequence: TGTGCCAGCAGCTATTCCCCGGGACAGGGGCCCTACGAGCAGTACTTC. This encodes CASSYSPGQGPYEQYF.

The chain joins TRBV7-2 to TRBJ2-2; D gene uncertain. CDR3 size: 15 residues. Trimming took 0 bases from V and 4 from J, leaving 9 bases between them. The germline gives CDR1 SGHTA, CDR2 FQGNSA. In nucleotides, the CDR3 is TGTGCCAGCAGCTTAGCACCATGGGGCACCGGGGAGCTGTTTTTT. Protein: CASSLAPWGTGELFF.

The gene calls are TRBV5-6 and TRBJ2-3, with 7 bases matching TRBD2. V dropped 0 bases and J dropped 0; count of bases not matched to a gene: 1. The CDR3 extends over 15 amino acids. Germline V gene sequence: CDR1 SGHDT, CDR2 YYEEEE. CDR3 sequence (DNA): TGTGCCAGCAGCTTGGGGACTAGAAGCACAGATACGCAGTATTTT. Its translation is CASSLGTRSTDTQYF.

The chain uses TRBV7-2 and TRBJ2-7; TRBD1 matches at 12 bases. The DNA end is a closer match to TRBJ2-5, so the J assignment may be wrong. Germline V gene data show CDR1 as SGHTA and CDR2 as FQGNSA. This CDR3 is built from 17 residues. CDR3 coding DNA: TGTGCCAGCAGCTCCTCCGGGACAGGGGGCGCGGAAGAGACCCAGTACTTC. Amino acids: CASSSSGTGGAEETQYF.

CDR3 residues: CSGGDRVYEQYF. DNA for the CDR3: TGCAGCGGGGGGGACAGGGTCTACGAGCAGTACTTC. The gene calls are TRBV29-1 and TRBJ2-7; 9 nucleotides line up with TRBD1. V trimming: 7 bases; J trimming: 3 bases; junction bases outside the gene matches: 4. Germline V CDR1 and CDR2: SQVTM, ANQGSEA. The CDR3 has 12 amino acids.

The chain has TRBV29-1 and TRBJ1-2; the D is unclear. The germline V and J ends were trimmed by 0 bases and 7 bases, with 9 bases remaining between them. Per germline, CDR1 SQVTM and CDR2 ANQGSEA. This CDR3 spans 12 amino acids. In DNA form, the CDR3 reads TGCAGCGTTGAAGATCTGGGGTTTGGCTACACCTTC. Protein product: CSVEDLGFGYTF.

The chain carries TRBV4-1 and TRBJ2-3; TRBD2 matches 7 bases. V lost 0 bases to trimming and J lost 4 bases; unmatched junction nucleotides: 13. The CDR3 runs to 18 residues. Per germline, CDR1 MGHRA and CDR2 YSYEKL. The CDR3 region is CASSQDFGAGLRPDTQYF. CDR3 nucleotide sequence: TGCGCCAGCAGCCAAGATTTCGGAGCGGGACTCAGGCCAGATACGCAGTATTTT.

This clonotype has only a few counts. The V call is TRBV2, the J call TRBJ1-4; D might be TRBD1 (6 bases). Germline values: CDR1 SNHLY, CDR2 FYNNEI. The CDR3 is 20 amino acids. Trimming cost V 10 bases and J 4 bases, with 34 bases left between them. This CDR3 is CATFGGPGAHEKPYNEKLFF. The CDR3 coding sequence is TGTGCCACCTTTGGAGGGCCAGGGGCCCACGAGAAGCCTTATAATGAAAAACTGTTTTTT. The variable domain in full, completed from reference TRBV2 and TRBJ1-4, reads EPEVTQTPSHQVTQMGQEVILRCVPISNHLYFYWYRQILGQKVEFLVSFYNNEISEKSEIFDDQFSVERPDGSNFTLKIRSTKLEDSAMYFCATFGGPGAHEKPYNEKLFFGSGTQLSVL.

The CDR3, as DNA: TGTGCCAGCAGTGCCGTCCCAGTGGTCGACGGCTACACCTTC. This translates into CASSAVPVVDGYTF. V gene TRBV2 combines with J gene TRBJ1-2; D remains ambiguous. Looked up from germline, CDR1 is SNHLY and CDR2 is FYNNEI. There are 14 residues in the CDR3. V lost 4 bases, J lost 8 bases, and 17 bases lay in between. The full variable domain, its missing parts supplied by reference TRBV2 and TRBJ1-2, is EPEVTQTPSHQVTQMGQEVILRCVPISNHLYFYWYRQILGQKVEFLVSFYNNEISEKSEIFDDQFSVERPDGSNFTLKIRSTKLEDSAMYFCASSAVPVVDGYTFGSGTRLTVV.

This clonotype was recorded a few times. The V call is TRBV3-1, the J call TRBJ1-2; the D is unclear. This CDR3 is 14 amino acids long. V was clipped by 0 bases and J by 7 bases, with 12 bases between them. CDR1 is LGHDT and CDR2 is YNNKEL in the germline V gene (reference sequence). The CDR3 coding sequence is TGTGCCAGCAGCCAAGAGGCCGAGGCCTCTGGCTACACCTTC. The encoded protein is CASSQEAEASGYTF.

The CDR3 DNA is TGTGCCAGCAGCTTCAGGCTACAGGCCGGAAACACCATATATTTT. Its protein product is CASSFRLQAGNTIYF. The chain employs TRBV7-2 and TRBJ1-3; D is possibly TRBD1 (5 bases). Germline values: CDR1 SGHTA, CDR2 FQGNSA. The length of the CDR3 is 15 residues. Trimming took 3 bases from V and 4 from J, leaving 13 bases between them.

The chain joins TRBV7-2 to TRBJ2-3; D not certain. The CDR3 has 14 residues. Per germline, CDR1 SGHTA and CDR2 FQGNSA. The V and J ends lost 7 bases and 6 bases respectively, with 17 bases between them. CDR3 sequence: CASTFLGPMDTQYF. CDR3 nucleotide sequence: TGTGCCAGCACCTTTTTAGGTCCCATGGATACGCAGTATTTT.

This clonotype has a handful of counts. V and J are TRBV18 and TRBJ2-7; D gene ambiguous. The V gene lost 1 base and the J gene lost 6 bases, with 13 bases spanning the gap. The CDR3 sequence is 14 residues long. Germline values: CDR1 KGHSH, CDR2 LQKENI. CDR3 sequence: CASSPLDTSSEQYF. CDR3 coding DNA: TGTGCCAGCTCACCACTTGACACCTCTTCCGAGCAGTACTTC.

The chain uses TRBV19 and TRBJ1-4; D gene unclear. Germline CDR1 is LNHDA and CDR2 is SQIVND (reference sequence). The CDR3 runs to 14 residues. Trimming left V 7 bases short and J 4 bases short, with 13 bases between. CDR3 region: CASTRRLFNEKLFF. DNA of the CDR3: TGTGCCAGTACCCGACGGCTCTTTAATGAAAAACTGTTTTTT.

This rearrangement joins TRBV2 to TRBJ1-2, with D hard to call. Per germline, CDR1 SNHLY and CDR2 FYNNEI. V lost 6 bases to trimming and J lost 4 bases, with 15 bases between them. The length of the CDR3 is 14 residues. The CDR3 here is CASSQYGDIYGYTF. For the CDR3, the DNA is TGTGCCAGCAGCCAATACGGAGACATCTATGGCTACACCTTC.

The CDR3 region has the DNA TGCAGCGTTGAAACCGACAGCACAGATACGCAGTATTTT. The encoded protein is CSVETDSTDTQYF. The genes are TRBV29-1 and TRBJ2-3; no reliable D call. The germline gives CDR1 SQVTM, CDR2 ANQGSEA. CDR3 length: 13 amino acids. V shed 2 bases and J shed 0 bases, with 6 bases lying between them.